This T cell receptor (beta chain) originates from a study of beta chain features in type 1 diabetes. Overall study results and limits: Sampled from patients, naive, central memory and Treg TCRB repertoires appeared more similar than those sampled from healthy donors. High-TCR-expressing cells could be over-represented by cDNA sequencing.

Cells sorted by CD45RO/CCR7/CD25/CD127/CD95/CD27 comprised CD4+ naive, central memory, regulatory and stem cell-like memory cells. The authors reverse transcribed all of the isolated RNA, so sequencing captured expressed TCRB transcripts. Approximately 3.6 million reads per sample were averaged for naive, central memory and regulatory samples. Here immunoSEQ multiplex PCR was the method, and the copy in TCRdb shows in-frame clones only, minus some. The sample holds under 900,000 clones, 17% seen once. Comments on this clone: Its antigen is not identified.

Sequenced sample: naive CD4+ T cells from blood. This clonotype was sampled from a woman aged 18-29 years in good health.

The CDR3 DNA sequence: TGTGCCAGCAGCCAAGCGGGCGGCAGAATAGCCAAAAACATTCAGTACTTC. Translation gives CASSQAGGRIAKNIQYF. V is TRBV4-2 and J is TRBJ2-4; D is unclear. With 1 base removed from V and 0 bases from J, the gap between germline ends came to 13 bases. The CDR3 totals 17 residues. Per germline, CDR1 LGHNA and CDR2 YNFKEQ.